The clone carrying this T cell receptor beta chain was detected many times. What it recognizes is unknown. The CDR3 covers 15 residues. Looked up from germline, CDR1 is SGHTA and CDR2 is FQGTGA. V was pared by 6 bases and J by 5 bases, with 7 bases of the junction left unmatched. TCR beta CDR3 was amplified from genomic DNA by two-round multiplex PCR. Gene-specific TRBV and TRBJ primers were used in PCR round one. Universal primers were used in the second PCR round. TCRdb redid the calling of the multiplex PCR reads with MiXCR, one entry per CDR3 protein. The sample shows 12,000 or so distinct CDR3 sequences, about a third of them seen only once. The sample belongs to a study of prognosis after radiotherapy for stage I lung cancer. Study at large: Non-small cell lung cancer patients were all deemed medically inoperable.

Study-level findings and limits: Counted unique TCR clones declined after stereotactic body radiation therapy (median approximately 9,600 versus 7,200).

The sequencing here drew on PBMCs, taken before or after stereotactic body radiation therapy (not recorded which). This chain links TRBV7-3 with TRBJ2-2, with TRBD1 identical over 9 bases. This clonotype was obtained from a donor aged 50 or older with non-small cell lung cancer. The CDR3 sequence: CASRLTGGGTGELFF. CDR3 bases: TGTGCCAGCAGACTTACAGGGGGCGGGACCGGGGAGCTGTTTTTT.